The 9 T cell receptor beta chains below all came from one sample that was sequenced in a study of blood T cell repertoires in COVID-19. This table comes from immunoSEQ multiplex PCR, and its TCRdb copy is limited to in-frame clones, with some not included. The sample records fewer than 50,000 clones, 88% being singletons. Sequencing was performed on peripheral blood. Receptor source: a man aged 45-60 years with active COVID-19.

This clone was seen only once. The rearrangement links TRBV18 to TRBJ2-7; tentatively, D is TRBD1 (5 bases). Trimming pared 1 base from V and 2 bases from J, leaving 9 bases between. The germline gives CDR1 KGHSH, CDR2 LQKENI. This CDR3 spans 14 amino acids. Written as DNA, the CDR3 is TGTGCCAGCTCACCACGACAGAAGCCCTACGAGCAGTACTTC. Amino acids: CASSPRQKPYEQYF. The whole variable domain, remainder taken from reference TRBV18 and TRBJ2-7, is NAGVMQNPRHLVRRRGQEARLRCSPMKGHSHVYWYRQLPEEGLKFMVYLQKENIIDESGMPKERFSAEFPKEGPSILRIQQVVRGDSAAYFCASSPRQKPYEQYFGPGTRLTVT.

The chain uses TRBV6-5 and TRBJ1-5; 11 bases match TRBD1. The CDR3 sequence is 13 residues long. Trimming cost V 5 bases and J 10 bases; bases outside gene matches: 4. CDR1 and CDR2 (germline): MNHEY, SVGAGI. The CDR3 is CASSRDRGKPQHF. The CDR3 DNA reads as TGTGCCAGCAGTCGGGACAGGGGGAAACCCCAGCATTTT.

The chain carries TRBV10-2 and TRBJ2-3; 9 nucleotides match TRBD1. V lost 6 bases, J lost 2 bases, and 6 bases stayed unmatched. Germline lookup yields CDR1 WSHSY and CDR2 SAAADI. CDR3 length equals 15 residues. CDR3 amino acids: CASSLDRGATDTQYF. Written as DNA, the CDR3 is TGCGCCAGCAGCTTGGACAGGGGAGCCACAGATACGCAGTATTTT.

The V and J genes are TRBV28 and TRBJ2-5; D is undetermined. Per the germline V gene, CDR1 is MDHEN and CDR2 is SYDVKM. This CDR3 is 17 amino acids long. Trimming took 5 bases from V and 2 from J, leaving 21 bases between them. CDR3 sequence (DNA): TGTGCCAGCAGTCCAACCTTCGAAGCCGCACTTCAAGAGACCCAGTACTTC. This translates into CASSPTFEAALQETQYF. Complete variable domain (other parts from reference TRBV28 and TRBJ2-5): DVKVTQSSRYLVKRTGEKVFLECVQDMDHENMFWYRQDPGLGLRLIYFSYDVKMKEKGDIPEGYSVSREKKERFSLILESASTNQTSMYLCASSPTFEAALQETQYFGPGTRLLVL.

The chain uses TRBV2 and TRBJ2-7; D possibly corresponds to TRBD1 (6 bases). CDR1 SNHLY and CDR2 FYNNEI come from the germline V gene. The CDR3 extends over 14 amino acids. V gave up 4 bases and J gave up 4 bases, with 14 bases separating them. CDR3 sequence (DNA): TGTGCCAGCAGTGTAGGGGGACCGGTATACGAGCAGTACTTC. Its translation: CASSVGGPVYEQYF.

The chain is built from TRBV7-3 and TRBJ2-1; TRBD2 agrees at 8 bases. After removal of 4 bases from V and 9 bases from J, the junction contained 5 bases not matched to a gene. Germline V CDR1 and CDR2: SGHTA, FQGTGA. The CDR3 length is 13 residues. The CDR3: CASSSVAGFEQFF. CDR3 DNA: TGTGCCAGCAGCTCCGTAGCGGGATTTGAGCAGTTCTTC.

This clone was counted a single time. The rearrangement uses TRBV6-5 and TRBJ2-1, with D uncertain. Trimming removed 2 bases at V and 7 bases at J, with 9 bases between. Germline V gene lookup returns CDR1 MNHEY and CDR2 SVGAGI. The CDR3 is made up of 13 amino acids. CDR3 DNA: TGTGCCAGCAGTTACGAGAGTCGGAATGAGCAGTTCTTC. It codes for CASSYESRNEQFF.

Notes on this clone: The junction and the germline gene differ at one end; a read error may be behind it. The chain combines TRBV7-7 with TRBJ2-5; TRBD1 is a possible D gene (5 bases). The germline gives CDR1 SSHAT, CDR2 FNYEAQ (reference sequence). This CDR3 spans 13 amino acids. The CDR3 spells CASSQGGQETQYF. The CDR3 DNA reads as TGTGCTAGCAGCCAGGGTGGTCAAGAGACCCAGTACTTC.

The rearrangement joins TRBV3-1 (or the pseudogene TRBV3-2) to TRBJ2-2, with 9 positions matching TRBD1. The V and J ends lost 5 bases and 5 bases, in that order; junction bases with no gene match: 6. Per the germline V gene, CDR1 is LGHDT and CDR2 is YNNKEL (reference sequence). The CDR3 spans 15 residues. CDR3 nucleotides: TGTGCCAGCAGCTGGGACAGGGTAACAACCGGGGAGCTGTTTTTT. Amino acids: CASSWDRVTTGELFF.